This T cell receptor (beta chain) originates from a study of human T cells and chemical hapten exposure. Overall study findings and caveats: While controls formed fewer of them, expanded TCRs formed significantly more large CDR3 similarity clusters.

In this sample, this clonotype turned up many times. Its antigen is not identified. The time point was: pre-sensitization, week 0. The treatment: therapeutic diphenylcyclopropenone sensitization with weekly scalp DPC. MiXCR, applied by TCRdb to the RACE reads, yields one record per CDR3 protein. The sample yields approximately 370,000 distinct CDR3 sequences, about 5% seen once. The V end lost 1 base, the J end lost 4 bases, and 4 bases lay between the germline ends. CDR3 size: 12 residues. Germline V gene sequence: CDR1 LGHDT, CDR2 YNNKEL (reference sequence). The source is a woman aged 18-30 years with alopecia areata. Some clones in this sample may be carry-over from other donors' samples. The sequencing here drew on whole blood, taken in connection with sensitization to the hapten diphenylcyclopropenone (DPC). This sequence joins TRBV3-1 and TRBJ1-1; D is ambiguous. CDR3 protein: CASSQATTEAFF. The CDR3 DNA follows: TGTGCCAGCAGCCAAGCCACCACTGAAGCTTTCTTT.